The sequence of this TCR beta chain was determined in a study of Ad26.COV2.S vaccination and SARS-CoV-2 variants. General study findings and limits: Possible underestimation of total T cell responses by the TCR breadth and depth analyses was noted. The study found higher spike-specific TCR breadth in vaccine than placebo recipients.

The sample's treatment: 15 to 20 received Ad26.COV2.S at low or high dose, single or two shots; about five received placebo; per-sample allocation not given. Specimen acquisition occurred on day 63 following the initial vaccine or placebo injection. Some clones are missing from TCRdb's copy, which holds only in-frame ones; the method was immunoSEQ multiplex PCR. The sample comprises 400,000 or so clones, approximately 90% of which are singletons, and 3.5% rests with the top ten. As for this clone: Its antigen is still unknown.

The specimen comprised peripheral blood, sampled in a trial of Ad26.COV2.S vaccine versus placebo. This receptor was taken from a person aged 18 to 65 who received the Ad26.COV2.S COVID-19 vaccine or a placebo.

CDR3 nucleotides: TGTGCCATCAGTGAGTCCAGCGGGGGGGCGAATGAGCAGTTCTTC. Its translation: CAISESSGGANEQFF. This rearrangement joins TRBV10-3 to TRBJ2-1; 10 positions match TRBD2. J lost 7 bases, V lost 0 bases, and 3 bases had no gene match. CDR3 length equals 15 residues. The germline gives CDR1 ENHRY, CDR2 SYGVKD.